A single sample gave rise to the 14 T cell receptor beta chains below, sequenced in a study of neurological immune-mediated disorders. One entry per CDR3 protein results from TCRdb running MiXCR on the 5' RACE reads. Of 55,000 to 70,000 distinct CDR3 sequences in the sample, about an eighth were seen once. The material sequenced was PBMCs. These receptors all come from a man in his sixties in good health.

This clonotype has ten or more counts. The rearrangement uses TRBV6-1 and TRBJ2-1, with a weak D call TRBD1 (5 bases). Germline loops: CDR1 MNHNS, CDR2 SASEGT. The CDR3 length is 14 residues. V lost 2 bases to trimming and J lost 2 bases, with 7 bases between them. The CDR3 loop is CASSEQQAYNEQFF. CDR3 DNA: TGTGCCAGCAGTGAACAACAGGCCTACAATGAGCAGTTCTTC.

This clonotype was found many times. CDR3 nucleotide sequence: TGTGCCAGCAGTTACAGTAGGGGGGAAGAGACCCAGTACTTC. This gives the protein CASSYSRGEETQYF. The J gene is TRBJ2-5, the V gene TRBV6-6, with D perhaps assigned TRBD1 or TRBD2 (6 bases each). V lost 2 bases, J lost 3 bases, and 10 bases lay in between. The CDR3 covers 14 residues. Germline V gene lookup returns CDR1 MNHNY and CDR2 SVGAGI (reference sequence).

This clonotype has a count of ten or more. The DNA for the CDR3 is TGTGCCAGCAGCTTATCGCCGGGGGGAGGCACTGAAGCTTTCTTT. This translates into CASSLSPGGGTEAFF. This chain uses TRBV7-2 with TRBJ1-1; possible D gene TRBD1, 5 bases. Per the germline V gene, CDR1 is SGHTA and CDR2 is FQGNSA. The CDR3 has 15 amino acids. V was pared by 2 bases and J by 4 bases, with 14 bases between.

The sample holds many counts of this clonotype. The chain combines TRBV5-6 with TRBJ1-1, with D unresolved. This CDR3 spans 11 amino acids. V was shortened by 1 base and J by 5 bases, with 3 bases between the two germline ends. The germline V gene encodes CDR1 SGHDT and CDR2 YYEEEE. CDR3 amino acids: CASSLQTEAFF. The CDR3 DNA reads as TGTGCCAGCAGCTTGCAGACTGAAGCTTTCTTT.

In DNA, the CDR3 is TGTGCCAGCAGCAGGGAAGGGGGAGCCAAAAACATTCAGTACTTC. Translated: CASSREGGAKNIQYF. The chain combines TRBV7-9 with TRBJ2-4, with D possibly TRBD1 on 6 matching bases. The CDR3 spans 15 residues. Germline V gene lookup returns CDR1 SEHNR and CDR2 FQNEAQ (reference sequence). Trimming removed 5 bases at V and 0 bases at J, with 11 bases between.

This clonotype was counted ten times or more. This sequence joins TRBV4-2 and TRBJ2-7, with 7 bases fitting TRBD2. V lost 1 base to trimming and J lost 2 bases; unmatched junction nucleotides: 5. CDR1 LGHNA and CDR2 YNFKEQ come from the germline V gene. The CDR3 sequence is 15 residues long. Written as DNA, the CDR3 is TGTGCCAGCAGCCAAGCGGGGGGATTCGCCTACGAGCAGTACTTC. Protein: CASSQAGGFAYEQYF.

This clonotype was detected a few times. The chain has TRBV28 and TRBJ1-3, with D hard to call. The CDR3 has 14 residues. Trimming cost V 2 bases and J 4 bases, with 9 bases left between them. The V gene's germline CDR1 is MDHEN and CDR2 SYDVKM. The chain's CDR3 is CASSLKPGGNTIYF. The CDR3 nucleotides are TGTGCCAGCAGTTTAAAGCCGGGGGGAAACACCATATATTTT.

This clonotype was recorded many times. The V and J genes are TRBV27 and TRBJ2-1; D unclear. The length of the CDR3 is 13 residues. Trimming shortened V by 6 bases and J by 4 bases, and 10 bases separated the two germline ends. CDR1 and CDR2 from the germline V gene are MNHEY and SMNVEV (reference sequence). The CDR3 loop is CASRPPRYNEQFF. DNA of the CDR3: TGTGCCAGCAGGCCGCCCCGTTACAATGAGCAGTTCTTC.

Comment on this clonotype: This may come from a read error, since a much larger clone is one base off. This chain joins TRBV7-2 and TRBJ1-5; D is undetermined. There are 15 residues in the CDR3. Germline-derived CDR1 and CDR2 are SGHTA and FQGNSA. With 1 base removed from V and 0 bases from J, the gap between germline ends came to 7 bases. The CDR3 protein is CASSLGCYSNQPQHF. In DNA form, the CDR3 reads TGTGCCAGCAGCTTAGGATGCTATAGCAATCAGCCCCAGCATTTT.

This clonotype came up many times. The J gene is TRBJ1-2, the V gene TRBV15; 8 bases map to TRBD1. The CDR3 totals 16 residues. The V segment lost 0 bases and the J segment 5 bases; nucleotides outside the gene matches: 8. Germline values: CDR1 LNHNV, CDR2 YYDKDF (reference sequence). CDR3 DNA: TGTGCCACCAGCAGAGATCGCAACAGGGGGTCGTATGGCTACACCTTC. Translated: CATSRDRNRGSYGYTF.

This clonotype was picked up many times. The chain combines TRBV6-5 with TRBJ1-1, with 7 bases fitting TRBD1. CDR3 length: 14 residues. Germline lookup yields CDR1 MNHEY and CDR2 SVGAGI. J lost 5 bases, V lost 7 bases, and 10 bases had no gene match. The CDR3 protein is CASTKAQGNTEAFF. The DNA for the CDR3 is TGTGCCAGCACTAAGGCACAGGGGAATACTGAAGCTTTCTTT.

Notes on this clonotype: This clone may be a read error of a much larger clone one base away. This sequence joins TRBV20-1 and TRBJ1-6; D unresolved. The germline CDR1 and CDR2 sequences are DFQATT and SNEGSKA (reference sequence). Trimming took off 6 bases at V and 7 bases at J, with 16 bases between the two ends. This CDR3 is 14 amino acids long. The CDR3 DNA sequence: TGCAGTGCCAGGACGACGGGAGGCAATTCACCCCTCCACTTT. It specifies CSARTTGGNSPLHF.

This clonotype was observed at least ten times. The V gene is TRBV20-1, the J gene TRBJ2-3, with 7 bases lining up with TRBD2. The V gene's germline CDR1 is DFQATT and CDR2 SNEGSKA (reference sequence). There are 16 residues in the CDR3. V was pared by 5 bases and J by 2 bases, with 13 bases of the junction left unmatched. CDR3 loop: CSAPDPSGDYTDTQYF. CDR3 nucleotide sequence: TGCAGTGCTCCGGACCCGAGCGGGGACTACACAGATACGCAGTATTTT.

This clonotype showed up many times. The chain is built from TRBV24-1 and TRBJ2-2; no firm D call. This CDR3 has 17 residues. V lost 3 bases and J lost 0, with 13 bases in between. The germline V gene has CDR1 KGHDR and CDR2 SFDVKD. The CDR3 sequence is CATSDKARAANTGELFF. In nucleotides, the CDR3 is TGTGCCACCAGTGATAAGGCCCGGGCGGCGAACACCGGGGAGCTGTTTTTT.